Detailed here is one TCR beta chain. Measured with immunoSEQ multiplex PCR; TCRdb has only the in-frame clones, and not every one. The sample lists around 140,000 clones, 92% occurring once. This sample is drawn from a study of control samples from healthy donors and cancer patients. The CDR3 sequence is 13 residues long. Germline V gene data show CDR1 as MNHNY and CDR2 as SVGAGI (reference sequence). Trimming cost V 2 bases and J 5 bases, with 10 bases left between them. The chain joins TRBV6-6 to TRBJ2-7; unclear D gene. Sequencing was done on a sample of blood. The origin of this receptor is a man aged 18 to 30 in good health. The CDR3 DNA reads as TGTGCCAGCAGTTACAACGTCATCCACGAGCAGTACTTC. Translating it yields CASSYNVIHEQYF.